Shown below are 32 T cell receptor beta chains from a single sample sequenced in a study of cytomegalovirus exposure and HLA in healthy donors. TCRdb's table, derived via immunoSEQ multiplex PCR, lists solely in-frame clones and lacks some. Of around 69,000 clones detected, roughly 95% appear once; the ten largest clones hold 4.5%. Specimen: PBMCs. These receptors all come from a woman younger than 30 in good health and CMV-seropositive.

The rearrangement uses TRBV6-6 and TRBJ1-3, with 7 bases that match TRBD1. CDR1 and CDR2 from the germline V gene are MNHNY and SVGAGI (reference sequence). V shed 7 bases, J shed 0 bases, and the junction held 9 bases outside the gene matches. There are 16 residues in the CDR3. The CDR3 loop is CASIPPGTVSGNTIYF. The CDR3 bases are TGTGCCAGCATTCCGCCTGGGACAGTCTCTGGAAACACCATATATTTT.

The table lists this clone with a count of one. The chain recombines TRBV6-5 with TRBJ2-5, with 7 positions matching TRBD1. Germline-derived CDR1 and CDR2 are MNHEY and SVGAGI. The CDR3 contains 15 residues. The ends lost 6 bases at V and 0 bases at J; junction bases unmatched: 7. CDR3: CASRSGTVYQETQYF. The CDR3 DNA sequence: TGTGCCAGCAGGTCCGGGACAGTGTACCAAGAGACCCAGTACTTC.

The CDR3: CASSDRDSYTDTQYF. CDR3 sequence (DNA): TGTGCCAGCAGCGATCGGGACAGCTACACAGATACGCAGTATTTT. The V gene is TRBV27, the J gene TRBJ2-3; 7 nucleotides line up with TRBD1. CDR1 and CDR2 (germline): MNHEY, SMNVEV (reference sequence). V lost 6 bases and J lost 2; bases outside the gene matches: 8. This CDR3 is 15 amino acids long.

V usage is TRBV30 and J usage is TRBJ1-1; 9 bases fit TRBD1. J gave up 3 bases and V 5 bases, and 4 bases lay outside the gene matches. The CDR3 length is 13 residues. The germline gives CDR1 GTSNPN, CDR2 SVGIG (reference sequence). The DNA for the CDR3 is TGTGCCTGGCACAGGGGGCGCGACACTGAAGCTTTCTTT. Protein sequence: CAWHRGRDTEAFF.

The CDR3 DNA is TGTGCCAGCAGTCGGGGACTAGCGGGCCGCACAGATACGCAGTATTTT. It yields the protein CASSRGLAGRTDTQYF. This chain links TRBV6-6 with TRBJ2-3, with 12 bases that match TRBD2. CDR3 length: 16 amino acids. Germline V gene lookup returns CDR1 MNHNY and CDR2 SVGAGI (reference sequence). V shed 5 bases, J shed 1 base, and the junction held 4 bases outside the gene matches.

The V call is TRBV10-1, the J call TRBJ2-3; 7 bases map to TRBD2. CDR1 and CDR2 from the germline V gene are WNHNN and SYGVQD (reference sequence). Germline trimming cut 7 bases from V and 0 bases from J; bases unmatched to any gene: 7. The CDR3 totals 15 residues. Here the CDR3 reads CASTILARSTDTQYF. The CDR3 coding sequence is TGCGCCAGCACTATACTAGCGCGAAGCACAGATACGCAGTATTTT.

This clone was seen only a few times. The rearrangement uses TRBV9 and TRBJ1-2; D gene unclear. Germline V CDR1 and CDR2: SGDLS, YYNGEE. V lost 3 bases to trimming and J lost 0 bases, with 12 bases between them. This CDR3 contains 15 residues. The DNA for the CDR3 is TGTGCCAGCAGCGCCGGAGGGAGAACTAACTATGGCTACACCTTC. Its translation: CASSAGGRTNYGYTF.

This sequence joins TRBV6-5 and TRBJ2-7, with 10 positions matching TRBD1. V shed 0 bases, J shed 2 bases, and the junction held 1 base outside the gene matches. From germline, CDR1 is MNHEY and CDR2 SVGAGI. The CDR3 is made up of 15 amino acids. CDR3: CASSYSTGGAYEQYF. The CDR3 DNA is TGTGCCAGCAGTTACTCGACAGGGGGCGCCTACGAGCAGTACTTC.

There are a few counts of this clone. The chain links TRBV5-1 to TRBJ2-3; the match to TRBD2 covers 9 bases. The CDR3 sequence is 17 residues long. The ends lost 0 bases at V and 4 bases at J; junction bases unmatched: 9. Germline lookup yields CDR1 SGHRS and CDR2 YFSETQ. The CDR3 nucleotides are TGCGCCAGCAGCTTGGACTCTAGCGGGGCGGGTGCAGATACGCAGTATTTT. Translation gives CASSLDSSGAGADTQYF.

This chain joins TRBV19 and TRBJ2-7, with D possibly matching TRBD2 (6 bases). The ends were cut back, 5 bases at V and 5 bases at J, with 19 bases in the middle. Germline CDR1 reads LNHDA; CDR2 reads SQIVND (reference sequence). This CDR3 region has 15 residues. The CDR3: CASSSPAVGGNEQYF. The CDR3, as DNA: TGTGCCAGTAGTTCTCCTGCCGTCGGAGGGAACGAGCAGTACTTC. Combining the CDR3 with reference TRBV19 and TRBJ2-7 gives the whole variable domain DGGITQSPKYLFRKEGQNVTLSCEQNLNHDAMYWYRQDPGQGLRLIYYSQIVNDFQKGDIAEGYSVSREKKESFPLTVTSAQKNPTAFYLCASSSPAVGGNEQYFGPGTRLTVT.

In its sample, this clone was seen once. The same CDR3 is also encoded by other DNA sequences in this sample. The V call is TRBV27, the J call TRBJ2-7, with TRBD2 identical over 14 bases. V dropped 6 bases and J dropped 3; count of bases not matched to a gene: 1. Germline assignment: CDR1 MNHEY and CDR2 SMNVEV (reference sequence). The CDR3 extends over 14 amino acids. The CDR3 protein is CASRGLAGDYEQYF. DNA of the CDR3: TGTGCCAGCAGGGGACTAGCGGGGGACTACGAGCAGTACTTC.

V is TRBV27 and J is TRBJ1-1, with TRBD1 identical over 7 bases. This CDR3 has 15 amino acids. The germline V gene has CDR1 MNHEY and CDR2 SMNVEV (reference sequence). The trim removed 0 bases at V and 12 bases at J, leaving 13 bases unmatched. CDR3 residues: CASSLSGGTVDITFF. The CDR3 DNA reads as TGTGCCAGCAGTTTATCCGGTGGGACAGTAGACATTACTTTCTTT.

V and J are TRBV6-5 and TRBJ2-1, with 7 bases identical to TRBD2. The length of the CDR3 is 15 residues. The J segment lost 5 bases and the V segment lost 2 bases, leaving 6 bases of the junction unmatched. From germline, CDR1 is MNHEY and CDR2 SVGAGI. The CDR3 spells CASSYGLGRHNEQFF. CDR3 DNA sequence: TGTGCCAGCAGTTACGGACTAGGCCGCCACAATGAGCAGTTCTTC.

This clone was picked up a small number of times. This sequence joins TRBV7-2 and TRBJ2-4; no clear D gene. This CDR3 is built from 14 residues. Per the germline V gene, CDR1 is SGHTA and CDR2 is FQGNSA. Trimming removed 0 bases from V and 0 bases from J, with 3 bases in between. Here the CDR3 DNA reads TGTGCCAGCAGCTTAGCTCTAGCCAAAAACATTCAGTACTTC. Its protein is CASSLALAKNIQYF.

J is TRBJ2-7 and V is TRBV6-6, with 7 bases matching TRBD1. The germline CDR1 and CDR2 sequences are MNHNY and SVGAGI (reference sequence). V lost 6 bases and J lost 5; bases outside the gene matches: 7. CDR3 length equals 13 residues. CDR3 amino acids: CASRYRGSHEQYF. In nucleotides, the CDR3 is TGTGCCAGCAGGTACAGGGGATCCCACGAGCAGTACTTC.

The sample holds one count of this clone. The V and J genes are TRBV5-1 and TRBJ2-5, with D possibly being TRBD1 (6 bases). The assigned J gene may be wrong: the sequence end matches TRBJ2-7 better. This CDR3 spans 15 amino acids. CDR1 and CDR2 from the germline V gene are SGHRS and YFSETQ. The CDR3 nucleotides are TGCGCCAGCAGCCCGAGGCGGACAGACTCCTACGAGCAGTACTTC. Its protein product is CASSPRRTDSYEQYF.

The chain has TRBV4-3 and TRBJ2-5; D is possibly TRBD2 (6 bases). Germline V gives CDR1 LGHNA, CDR2 YSLEER. Trimming left V 1 base short and J 7 bases short, with 19 bases between. This CDR3 is built from 16 residues. CDR3 residues: CASSQVFGGPVGTQYF. CDR3 coding DNA: TGCGCCAGCAGCCAAGTATTCGGGGGACCCGTCGGGACCCAGTACTTC.

V and J are TRBV2 and TRBJ1-5; D is perhaps TRBD1 (6 bases). Looked up from germline, CDR1 is SNHLY and CDR2 is FYNNEI. Trimming took 3 bases from V and 4 from J, leaving 13 bases between them. The CDR3 sequence is 15 residues long. DNA for the CDR3: TGTGCCAGCAGTGATGAAGGGGGTGGGAATCAGCCCCAGCATTTT. Amino acid sequence: CASSDEGGGNQPQHF.

This sequence joins TRBV11-2 and TRBJ2-5; the D is unclear. This CDR3 spans 15 amino acids. Trimming took 3 bases from V and 5 from J, leaving 16 bases between them. In germline, CDR1 is SGHAT, CDR2 FQNNGV. CDR3 bases: TGTGCCAGCAGCTTCGCAGTCCAAATCGGGGAGACCCAGTACTTC. This sequence encodes CASSFAVQIGETQYF.

The genes are TRBV25-1 and TRBJ2-3, with 7 bases aligning to TRBD2. The CDR3 spans 14 residues. The ends lost 1 base at V and 6 bases at J; junction bases unmatched: 4. Germline V gene data show CDR1 as MGHDK and CDR2 as SYGVNS. Written as DNA, the CDR3 is TGTGCCAGCAGTGAATCTAGCGGATCCGATACGCAGTATTTT. It is translated as CASSESSGSDTQYF.

This sequence joins TRBV15 and TRBJ2-7; 12 nucleotides agree with TRBD2. V lost 0 bases and J lost 0; bases outside the gene matches: 3. The germline gives CDR1 LNHNV, CDR2 YYDKDF (reference sequence). The CDR3 runs to 17 residues. The CDR3 region has the DNA TGTGCCACCAGCAGAGACCTAGCGGGAGGGGGCTCCTACGAGCAGTACTTC. Translating gives CATSRDLAGGGSYEQYF. Full variable domain (remainder filled in from reference TRBV15 and TRBJ2-7): DAMVIQNPRYQVTQFGKPVTLSCSQTLNHNVMYWYQQKSSQAPKLLFHYYDKDFNNEADTPDNFQSRRPNTSFCFLDIRSPGLGDTAMYLCATSRDLAGGGSYEQYFGPGTRLTVT.

The J gene is TRBJ2-4, the V gene TRBV5-6; D is unresolved. The CDR3 extends over 12 amino acids. Trimming took off 1 base at V and 6 bases at J, with 5 bases between the two ends. The germline V gene has CDR1 SGHDT and CDR2 YYEEEE. The CDR3 DNA is TGTGCCAGCAGCTTGAACAGAAACATTCAGTACTTC. The encoded protein is CASSLNRNIQYF.

For the CDR3, the DNA is TGTGCCACCAGCAGTGACCCAAGCGGGACTGAGCAGTTCTTC. This encodes CATSSDPSGTEQFF. V is TRBV15 and J is TRBJ2-1; 7 bases are a match to TRBD2. This CDR3 spans 14 amino acids. Germline values: CDR1 LNHNV, CDR2 YYDKDF (reference sequence). The V and J ends lost 3 bases and 9 bases, in that order; junction bases with no gene match: 8. The full variable domain, rest sourced from reference TRBV15 and TRBJ2-1, is DAMVIQNPRYQVTQFGKPVTLSCSQTLNHNVMYWYQQKSSQAPKLLFHYYDKDFNNEADTPDNFQSRRPNTSFCFLDIRSPGLGDTAMYLCATSSDPSGTEQFFGPGTRLTVL.

J is TRBJ2-7 and V is TRBV28; TRBD1 matches at 9 bases. The CDR3 length is 14 residues. Germline V gives CDR1 MDHEN, CDR2 SYDVKM. The V gene end was trimmed by 8 bases and the J gene end by 2 bases; junction bases not matched to a gene: 7. CDR3 nucleotides: TGTGCCAGCCGAGACAGGGGGAGAACCTACGAGCAGTACTTC. It codes for CASRDRGRTYEQYF.

This clone was observed a single time. Other DNA sequences in the sample encode the same CDR3. This chain connects TRBV30 to TRBJ1-5; weak D call: TRBD1 (6 bases). Germline V gives CDR1 GTSNPN, CDR2 SVGIG (reference sequence). This CDR3 has 12 residues. Trimming stripped 0 bases from V and 6 bases from J, with 6 bases between. CDR3 sequence: CAWSVQGQPQHF. Here the CDR3 DNA reads TGTGCCTGGAGTGTACAGGGTCAGCCCCAGCATTTT.

The chain links TRBV4-1 to TRBJ2-7; 7 positions match TRBD1. The germline V gene has CDR1 MGHRA and CDR2 YSYEKL. The CDR3 is 13 amino acids. With V trimmed by 2 bases and J by 7 bases, 5 bases remained unmatched. CDR3 residues: CASSQFTGEEQYF. The CDR3 nucleotides are TGCGCCAGCAGCCAATTCACAGGGGAAGAGCAGTACTTC.

The gene calls are TRBV4-3 and TRBJ2-7; 9 bases line up with TRBD2. J was trimmed by 0 bases and V by 4 bases; bases with no gene match: 7. Germline CDR1 is LGHNA and CDR2 is YSLEER. The CDR3 covers 16 residues. The CDR3 DNA sequence: TGCGCCAGCAGCCTCCAAAATAGCGGGAGCTCCTACGAGCAGTACTTC. This translates into CASSLQNSGSSYEQYF.

The chain recombines TRBV30 with TRBJ2-7; TRBD1 matches 9 bases. The CDR3 is made up of 12 amino acids. Germline CDR1 GTSNPN, CDR2 SVGIG (reference sequence). Here the CDR3 reads CVAGQGSYEQYF. CDR3 nucleotides: TGTGTGGCCGGACAGGGGTCCTACGAGCAGTACTTC. The full variable domain, with the rest looked up from reference TRBV30 and TRBJ2-7, is SQTIHQWPATLVQPVGSPLSLECTVEGTSNPNLYWYRQAAGRGLQLLFYSVGIGQISSEVPQNLSASRPQDRQFILSSKKLLLSDSGFYLCVAGQGSYEQYFGPGTRLTVT.

The rearrangement joins TRBV4-3 to TRBJ2-2, with TRBD2 identical over 9 bases. This CDR3 is built from 16 residues. Germline lookup yields CDR1 LGHNA and CDR2 YSLEER. J was trimmed by 4 bases and V by 7 bases; bases with no gene match: 10. Written as DNA, the CDR3 is TGCGCCAGCAAATTTATCGGGACTAGCATCACCGGGGAGCTGTTTTTT. It is translated as CASKFIGTSITGELFF.

The chain is built from TRBV10-3 and TRBJ2-7; 10 bases are a match to TRBD1. J lost 3 bases, V lost 0 bases, and 5 bases had no gene match. The CDR3 is made up of 16 amino acids. Germline V gene data show CDR1 as ENHRY and CDR2 as SYGVKD. The CDR3 loop is CAISESGQGDYYEQYF. CDR3 DNA: TGTGCCATCAGTGAGTCCGGACAGGGGGACTACTACGAGCAGTACTTC.

The chain carries TRBV2 and TRBJ1-1; D uncertain. Germline values: CDR1 SNHLY, CDR2 FYNNEI. The CDR3 runs 13 residues. V was trimmed by 7 bases and J by 1 base, leaving 10 bases between them. Here the CDR3 DNA reads TGTGCCAGCAAGACACTCCCGAACACTGAAGCTTTCTTT. Protein sequence: CASKTLPNTEAFF.

The genes are TRBV15 and TRBJ2-5; 13 nucleotides match TRBD2. This CDR3 has 16 amino acids. In germline, CDR1 is LNHNV, CDR2 YYDKDF (reference sequence). The V and J ends lost 6 bases and 2 bases, in that order; junction bases with no gene match: 6. CDR3: CATRYPGLAGQETQYF. The CDR3 nucleotides read TGTGCCACCAGATACCCGGGACTAGCGGGGCAAGAGACCCAGTACTTC.